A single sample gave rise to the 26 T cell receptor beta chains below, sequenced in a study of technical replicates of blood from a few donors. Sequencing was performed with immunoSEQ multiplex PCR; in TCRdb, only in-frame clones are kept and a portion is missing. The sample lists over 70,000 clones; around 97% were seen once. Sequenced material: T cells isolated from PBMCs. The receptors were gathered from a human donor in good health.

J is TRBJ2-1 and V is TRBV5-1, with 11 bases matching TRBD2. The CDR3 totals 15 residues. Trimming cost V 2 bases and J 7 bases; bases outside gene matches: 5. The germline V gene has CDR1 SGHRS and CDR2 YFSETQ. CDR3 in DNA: TGCGCCAGCAGCTTAATAGCGGGAGGGCAAAATGAGCAGTTCTTC. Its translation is CASSLIAGGQNEQFF. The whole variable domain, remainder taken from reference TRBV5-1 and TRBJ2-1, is KAGVTQTPRYLIKTRGQQVTLSCSPISGHRSVSWYQQTPGQGLQFLFEYFSETQRNKGNFPGRFSGRQFSNSRSEMNVSTLELGDSALYLCASSLIAGGQNEQFFGPGTRLTVL.

The CDR3 loop reads CASTQGAFQPQHF. CDR3 DNA sequence: TGTGCCAGTACCCAGGGGGCGTTTCAGCCCCAGCATTTT. The J gene is TRBJ1-5, the V gene TRBV19; 8 bases fit TRBD1. The CDR3 runs to 13 residues. Germline CDR1 is LNHDA and CDR2 is SQIVND (reference sequence). Losses at the gene ends were 7 bases for V and 6 bases for J; bases not matched to a gene: 5. The full variable domain, completed using reference TRBV19 and TRBJ1-5, is DGGITQSPKYLFRKEGQNVTLSCEQNLNHDAMYWYRQDPGQGLRLIYYSQIVNDFQKGDIAEGYSVSREKKESFPLTVTSAQKNPTAFYLCASTQGAFQPQHFGDGTRLSIL.

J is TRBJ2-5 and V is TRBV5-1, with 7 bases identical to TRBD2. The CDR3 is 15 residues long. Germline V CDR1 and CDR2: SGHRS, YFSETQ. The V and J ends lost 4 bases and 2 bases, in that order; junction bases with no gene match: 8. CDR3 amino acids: CASSEAVGGQETQYF. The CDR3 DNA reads TGCGCCAGCAGCGAGGCCGTCGGGGGGCAAGAGACCCAGTACTTC.

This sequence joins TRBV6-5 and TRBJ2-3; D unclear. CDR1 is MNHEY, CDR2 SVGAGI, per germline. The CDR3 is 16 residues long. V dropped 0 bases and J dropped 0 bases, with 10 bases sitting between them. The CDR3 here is CASSYSRDSSTDTQYF. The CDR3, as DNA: TGTGCCAGCAGTTACTCTAGAGACTCTAGCACAGATACGCAGTATTTT.

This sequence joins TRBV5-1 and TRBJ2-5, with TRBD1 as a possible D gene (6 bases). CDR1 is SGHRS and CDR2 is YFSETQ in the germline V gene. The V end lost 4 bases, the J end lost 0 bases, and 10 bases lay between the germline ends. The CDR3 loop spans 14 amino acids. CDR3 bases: TGCGCCAGCAGCACGGGACACAACCAAGAGACCCAGTACTTC. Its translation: CASSTGHNQETQYF.

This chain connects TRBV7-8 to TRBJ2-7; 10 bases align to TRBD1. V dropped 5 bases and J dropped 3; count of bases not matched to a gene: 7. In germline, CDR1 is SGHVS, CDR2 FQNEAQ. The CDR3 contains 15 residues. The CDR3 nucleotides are TGTGCCAGCAGCGCACGGACAGGGGGTAACTACGAGCAGTACTTC. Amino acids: CASSARTGGNYEQYF.

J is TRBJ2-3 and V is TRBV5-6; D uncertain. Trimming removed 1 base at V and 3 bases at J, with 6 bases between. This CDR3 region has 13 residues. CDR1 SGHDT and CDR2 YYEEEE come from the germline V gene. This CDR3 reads CASSLYVTDTQYF. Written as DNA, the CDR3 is TGTGCCAGCAGCTTGTATGTTACAGATACGCAGTATTTT.

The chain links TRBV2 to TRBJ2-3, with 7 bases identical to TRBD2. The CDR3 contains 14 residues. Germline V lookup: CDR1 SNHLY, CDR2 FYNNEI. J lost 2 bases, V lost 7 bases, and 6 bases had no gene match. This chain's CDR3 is CASKASGFTDTQYF. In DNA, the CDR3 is TGTGCCAGCAAGGCTAGCGGCTTCACAGATACGCAGTATTTT. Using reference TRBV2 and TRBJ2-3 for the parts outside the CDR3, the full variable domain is EPEVTQTPSHQVTQMGQEVILRCVPISNHLYFYWYRQILGQKVEFLVSFYNNEISEKSEIFDDQFSVERPDGSNFTLKIRSTKLEDSAMYFCASKASGFTDTQYFGPGTRLTVL.

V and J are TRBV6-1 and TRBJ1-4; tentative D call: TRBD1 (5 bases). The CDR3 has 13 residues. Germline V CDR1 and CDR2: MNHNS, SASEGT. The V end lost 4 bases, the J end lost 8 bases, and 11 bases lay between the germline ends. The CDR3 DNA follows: TGTGCCAGCAGTGTAGGGGCACAAGAAAAACTGTTTTTT. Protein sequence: CASSVGAQEKLFF.

DNA for the CDR3: TGTGCTAGTGGTTTGGGGGGGGCCTACGAGCAGTACTTC. It translates to CASGLGGAYEQYF. The genes are TRBV12-5 and TRBJ2-7, with a weak D call TRBD2 (6 bases). This CDR3 comprises 13 residues. V was pared by 1 base and J by 2 bases, with 6 bases between. Germline CDR1 and CDR2: LGHNT and FRNRAP.

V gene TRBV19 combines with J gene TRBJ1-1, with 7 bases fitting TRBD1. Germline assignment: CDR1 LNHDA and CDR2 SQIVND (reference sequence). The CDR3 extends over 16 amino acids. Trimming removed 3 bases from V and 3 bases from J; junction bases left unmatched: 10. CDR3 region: CASSIGGQRLYTEAFF. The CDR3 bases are TGTGCCAGTAGTATCGGGGGACAGAGGCTATACACTGAAGCTTTCTTT. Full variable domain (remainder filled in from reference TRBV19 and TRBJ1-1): DGGITQSPKYLFRKEGQNVTLSCEQNLNHDAMYWYRQDPGQGLRLIYYSQIVNDFQKGDIAEGYSVSREKKESFPLTVTSAQKNPTAFYLCASSIGGQRLYTEAFFGQGTRLTVV.

The CDR3 bases are TGTGCCAGCAGTGGACAGTACACCGGGGAGCTGTTTTTT. Protein product: CASSGQYTGELFF. This chain joins TRBV27 and TRBJ2-2, with TRBD1 as a possible D gene (6 bases). V shed 5 bases and J shed 3 bases, with 7 bases lying between them. Germline assignment: CDR1 MNHEY and CDR2 SMNVEV (reference sequence). CDR3 length: 13 residues.

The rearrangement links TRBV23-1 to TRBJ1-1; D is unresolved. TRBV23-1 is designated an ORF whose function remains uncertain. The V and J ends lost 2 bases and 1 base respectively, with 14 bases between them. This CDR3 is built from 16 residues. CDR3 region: CASSQVGPSSNTEAFF. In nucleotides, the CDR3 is TGCGCCAGCAGTCAAGTTGGGCCTTCTTCGAACACTGAAGCTTTCTTT.

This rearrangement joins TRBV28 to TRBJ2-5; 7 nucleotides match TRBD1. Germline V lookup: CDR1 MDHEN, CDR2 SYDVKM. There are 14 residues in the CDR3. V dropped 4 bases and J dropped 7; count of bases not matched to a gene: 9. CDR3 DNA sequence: TGTGCCAGCAGTTCCCCTGACAGGGTGACGACCCAGTACTTC. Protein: CASSSPDRVTTQYF.

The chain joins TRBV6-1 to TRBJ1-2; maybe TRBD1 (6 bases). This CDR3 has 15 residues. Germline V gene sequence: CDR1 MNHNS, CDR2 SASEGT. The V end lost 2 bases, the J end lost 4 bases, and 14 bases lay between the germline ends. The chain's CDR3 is CASSETGQTIYGYTF. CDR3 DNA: TGTGCCAGCAGTGAAACAGGACAGACCATCTATGGCTACACCTTC.

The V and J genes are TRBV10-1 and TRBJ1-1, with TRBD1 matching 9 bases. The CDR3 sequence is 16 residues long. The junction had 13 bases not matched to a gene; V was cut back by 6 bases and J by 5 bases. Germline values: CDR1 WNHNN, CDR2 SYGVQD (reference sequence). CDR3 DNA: TGCGCCAGCAGACCCGGGACAGGGAAAGGAATAACTGAAGCTTTCTTT. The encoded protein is CASRPGTGKGITEAFF.

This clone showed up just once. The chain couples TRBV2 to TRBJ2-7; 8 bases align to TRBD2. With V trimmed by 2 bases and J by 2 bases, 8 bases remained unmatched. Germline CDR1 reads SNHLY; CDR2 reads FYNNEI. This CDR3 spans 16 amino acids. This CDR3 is CASSERASGSTYEQYF. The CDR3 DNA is TGTGCCAGCAGTGAACGGGCCAGCGGGAGTACCTACGAGCAGTACTTC.

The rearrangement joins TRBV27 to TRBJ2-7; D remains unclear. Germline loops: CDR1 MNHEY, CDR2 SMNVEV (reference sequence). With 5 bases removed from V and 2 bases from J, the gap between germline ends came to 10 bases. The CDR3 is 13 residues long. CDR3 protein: CASSPGSTYEQYF. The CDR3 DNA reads TGTGCCAGCAGTCCGGGTTCAACCTACGAGCAGTACTTC.

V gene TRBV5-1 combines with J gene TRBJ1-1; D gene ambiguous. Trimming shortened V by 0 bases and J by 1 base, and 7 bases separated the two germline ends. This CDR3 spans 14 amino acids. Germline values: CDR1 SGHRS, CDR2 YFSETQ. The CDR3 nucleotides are TGCGCCAGCAGCTTGGCCACAGAGAACACTGAAGCTTTCTTT. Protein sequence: CASSLATENTEAFF.

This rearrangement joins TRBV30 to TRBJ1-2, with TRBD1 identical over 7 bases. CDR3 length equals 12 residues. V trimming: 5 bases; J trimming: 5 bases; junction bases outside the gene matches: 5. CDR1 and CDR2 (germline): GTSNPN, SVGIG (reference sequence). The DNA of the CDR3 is TGTGCCTGGCAGGGGGTGAGGTATGGCTACACCTTC. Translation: CAWQGVRYGYTF. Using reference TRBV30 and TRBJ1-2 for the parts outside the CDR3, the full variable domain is SQTIHQWPATLVQPVGSPLSLECTVEGTSNPNLYWYRQAAGRGLQLLFYSVGIGQISSEVPQNLSASRPQDRQFILSSKKLLLSDSGFYLCAWQGVRYGYTFGSGTRLTVV.

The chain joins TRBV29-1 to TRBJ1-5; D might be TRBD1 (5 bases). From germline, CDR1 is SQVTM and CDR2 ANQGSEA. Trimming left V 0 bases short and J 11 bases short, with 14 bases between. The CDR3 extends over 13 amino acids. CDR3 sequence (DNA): TGCAGCGTTGAAGAAAACTTACGGGGGGCCCAGCATTTT. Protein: CSVEENLRGAQHF. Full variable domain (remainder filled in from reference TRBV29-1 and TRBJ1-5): SAVISQKPSRDICQRGTSLTIQCQVDSQVTMMFWYRQQPGQSLTLIATANQGSEATYESGFVIDKFPISRPNLTFSTLTVSNMSPEDSSIYLCSVEENLRGAQHFGDGTRLSIL.

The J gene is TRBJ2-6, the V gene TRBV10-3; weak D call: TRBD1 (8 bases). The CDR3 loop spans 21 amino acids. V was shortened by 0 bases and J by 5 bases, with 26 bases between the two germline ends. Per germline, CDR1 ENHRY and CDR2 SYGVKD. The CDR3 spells CAISESGGDRSNFWRANVLTF. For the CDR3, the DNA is TGTGCCATCAGTGAGTCGGGGGGGGACAGGTCCAATTTCTGGAGGGCCAACGTCCTGACTTTC.

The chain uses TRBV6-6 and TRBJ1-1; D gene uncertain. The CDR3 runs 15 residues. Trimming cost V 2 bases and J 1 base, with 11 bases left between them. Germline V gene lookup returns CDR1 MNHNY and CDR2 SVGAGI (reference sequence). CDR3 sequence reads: CASSYTRSGNTEAFF. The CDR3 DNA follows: TGTGCCAGCAGTTACACCCGCTCGGGGAACACTGAAGCTTTCTTT.

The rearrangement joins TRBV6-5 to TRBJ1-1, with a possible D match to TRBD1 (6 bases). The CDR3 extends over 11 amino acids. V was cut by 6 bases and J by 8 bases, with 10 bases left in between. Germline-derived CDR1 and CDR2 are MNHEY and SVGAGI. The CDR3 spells CASRNTGEAFF. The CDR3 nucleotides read TGTGCCAGCAGGAATACAGGGGAAGCTTTCTTT.

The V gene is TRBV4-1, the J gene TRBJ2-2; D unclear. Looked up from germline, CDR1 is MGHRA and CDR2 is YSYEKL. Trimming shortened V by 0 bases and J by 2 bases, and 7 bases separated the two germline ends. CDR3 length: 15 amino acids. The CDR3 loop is CASSQETTNTGELFF. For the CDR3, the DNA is TGCGCCAGCAGCCAAGAAACGACTAACACCGGGGAGCTGTTTTTT.

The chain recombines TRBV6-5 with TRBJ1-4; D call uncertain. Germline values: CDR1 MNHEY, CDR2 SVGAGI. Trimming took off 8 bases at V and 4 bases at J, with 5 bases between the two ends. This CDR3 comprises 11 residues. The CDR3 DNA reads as TGTGCCAGCTTTCATAATGAAAAACTGTTTTTT. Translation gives CASFHNEKLFF.